Following are 29 T cell receptor beta chains from one sample sequenced in a study of T cells after posttransplantation cyclophosphamide. Cyclophosphamide on days +3 and +4 followed busulfan-fludarabine conditioning and a marrow graft. Using immunoSEQ multiplex PCR, the repertoire was profiled, and TCRdb retains in-frame clones only, with some absent. The sample contains over 10,000 clones, none of them singletons. Specimen: PBMCs, collected after allogeneic stem cell transplant with posttransplant cyclophosphamide. These receptors were collected from a female patient in her thirties or forties who received an allogeneic stem cell transplant from an unrelated donor, was CMV-positive, and had acute GVHD only. Some T cells may trace back to the graft donor.

Here the CDR3 DNA reads TGTGCCAGCAGTTTATCCACGACAGGGGAGACCCAGTACTTC. This translates into CASSLSTTGETQYF. The rearrangement joins TRBV27 to TRBJ2-5; TRBD1 aligns across 7 bases. Germline assignment: CDR1 MNHEY and CDR2 SMNVEV (reference sequence). The CDR3 length is 14 residues. The V and J ends lost 0 bases and 5 bases, in that order; junction bases with no gene match: 3.

The table lists this clone with many counts. The CDR3 region is CSVAQGVAEAFF. DNA of the CDR3: TGCAGCGTTGCACAGGGTGTAGCTGAAGCTTTCTTT. The gene calls are TRBV29-1 and TRBJ1-1; tentative D call: TRBD1 (6 bases). V was shortened by 4 bases and J by 6 bases, with 12 bases between the two germline ends. This CDR3 has 12 residues. The germline V gene encodes CDR1 SQVTM and CDR2 ANQGSEA.

This clone occurred many times. V usage is TRBV7-2 and J usage is TRBJ2-7, with D possibly being TRBD2 (5 bases). The CDR3 covers 14 residues. V dropped 6 bases and J dropped 3 bases, with 15 bases sitting between them. The germline V gene has CDR1 SGHTA and CDR2 FQGNSA. The CDR3 region has the DNA TGTGCCAGCAGTGTCCGGGATGGGGACTACGAGCAGTACTTC. Translating gives CASSVRDGDYEQYF.

This clone was picked up a small number of times. The rearrangement joins TRBV5-1 to TRBJ1-2; 7 bases align to TRBD1. V lost 4 bases and J lost 2; bases outside the gene matches: 5. The CDR3 is 14 amino acids. Per germline, CDR1 SGHRS and CDR2 YFSETQ. As DNA, the CDR3 is TGCGCCAGCAGCCGGGACAGCTTGAACTATGGCTACACCTTC. This sequence encodes CASSRDSLNYGYTF.

At least ten counts were recorded for this clone. The chain recombines TRBV10-3 with TRBJ1-5, with 9 bases identical to TRBD1. CDR3 size: 17 residues. V was clipped by 11 bases and J by 2 bases; unmatched bases: 16. Germline V lookup: CDR1 ENHRY, CDR2 SYGVKD. In nucleotides, the CDR3 is TGTGCCTCCGACAGGGGGGACACCAGTGGCGGCAATCAGCCCCAGCATTTT. It codes for CASDRGDTSGGNQPQHF.

The V call is TRBV25-1, the J call TRBJ2-5, with 8 bases matching TRBD1. The V gene end was trimmed by 4 bases and the J gene end by 5 bases; junction bases not matched to a gene: 3. The CDR3 has 13 residues. CDR1 and CDR2 from the germline V gene are MGHDK and SYGVNS. DNA of the CDR3: TGTGCCAGCAGTGGCCAGGGGGCCGAGACCCAGTACTTC. Translation: CASSGQGAETQYF.

This clone was found many times. This chain links TRBV29-1 with TRBJ2-3; no definite D call. The germline V gene has CDR1 SQVTM and CDR2 ANQGSEA. The CDR3 runs 13 residues. Trimming cost V 5 bases and J 6 bases, with 15 bases left between them. The CDR3: CSVSTVVRDTQYF. The CDR3, as DNA: TGCAGCGTTAGCACAGTAGTAAGGGATACGCAGTATTTT.

This rearrangement joins TRBV28 to TRBJ1-2, with D possibly TRBD1 on 5 matching bases. The V end was cut by 4 bases, the J end by 8 bases, with 23 bases between. Germline CDR1 reads MDHEN; CDR2 reads SYDVKM. The CDR3 runs to 16 residues. The CDR3 DNA reads TGTGCCAGCAGTTCCAACGATCGGTTATTGGGGGGAGGCTACACCTTC. Protein: CASSSNDRLLGGGYTF.

This clone was recorded at least ten times. The J gene is TRBJ2-3, the V gene TRBV11-1; TRBD1 is a possible D gene (6 bases). V dropped 2 bases and J dropped 3 bases, with 6 bases sitting between them. CDR1 SGHAT and CDR2 FQDESV come from the germline V gene (reference sequence). This CDR3 is 13 amino acids long. CDR3 nucleotides: TGTGCCAGCAGCTTACAGGGGACAGATACGCAGTATTTT. This gives the protein CASSLQGTDTQYF.

At least ten counts were recorded for this clone. The gene calls are TRBV2 and TRBJ1-6; D not certain. Deletions cut 8 bases from V and 0 bases from J, with 8 bases between. The CDR3 consists of 14 residues. CDR1 and CDR2 (germline): SNHLY, FYNNEI. The CDR3 sequence is CASGESSYNSPLHF. CDR3 coding DNA: TGTGCCAGCGGAGAGAGCTCCTATAATTCACCCCTCCACTTT.

The genes are TRBV11-2 and TRBJ2-7; D perhaps matches TRBD2 (6 bases). Germline CDR1 SGHAT, CDR2 FQNNGV. The CDR3 runs to 17 residues. V was trimmed by 5 bases and J by 3 bases, leaving 23 bases between them. In DNA form, the CDR3 reads TGTGCCAGCAGCCGTCGGAGGGGAGCGGACGTTATCTACGAGCAGTACTTC. This sequence encodes CASSRRRGADVIYEQYF.

This clone was picked up many times. V gene TRBV6-5 combines with J gene TRBJ2-7; D unclear. The CDR3 covers 15 residues. Germline V gene lookup returns CDR1 MNHEY and CDR2 SVGAGI. V lost 5 bases and J 2 bases, leaving 16 bases between the germline ends. CDR3 protein: CASSPTPGSPYEQYV. Here the CDR3 DNA reads TGTGCCAGCAGTCCGACGCCCGGGTCCCCCTACGAGCAGTACGTC.

This clone was detected ten times or more. CDR3 residues: CASSQHRENEAFF. The CDR3 bases are TGTGCCAGCAGCCAACACAGGGAGAACGAAGCTTTCTTT. The chain has TRBV7-3 and TRBJ1-1; D is possibly TRBD1 (6 bases). CDR3 size: 13 residues. Germline V gene sequence: CDR1 SGHTA, CDR2 FQGTGA. Between the trimmed V and J ends, which lost 5 bases and 8 bases, there was a span of 15 bases.

The genes are TRBV15 and TRBJ2-1; 8 bases match TRBD1. This CDR3 is built from 13 residues. Germline assignment: CDR1 LNHNV and CDR2 YYDKDF (reference sequence). V lost 10 bases to trimming and J lost 2 bases; unmatched junction nucleotides: 4. The CDR3 nucleotides read TGTGCCAGCAGACAGGGGACCTACAATGAGCAGTTCTTC. Translating it yields CASRQGTYNEQFF.

The rearrangement joins TRBV29-1 to TRBJ1-2; D is unresolved. Per the germline V gene, CDR1 is SQVTM and CDR2 is ANQGSEA. V was shortened by 4 bases and J by 2 bases, with 11 bases between the two germline ends. The CDR3 length is 13 residues. The CDR3, as DNA: TGCAGCGTTGGTACCAGGCTAAACTATGGCTACACCTTC. As protein: CSVGTRLNYGYTF.

This clone has a count of ten or more. The V and J genes are TRBV19 and TRBJ2-1; D is possibly TRBD1 (5 bases). The V end lost 0 bases, the J end lost 6 bases, and 9 bases lay between the germline ends. The CDR3 extends over 14 amino acids. Germline CDR1 reads LNHDA; CDR2 reads SQIVND (reference sequence). CDR3 region: CASSIDQGLNEQFF. CDR3 DNA: TGTGCCAGTAGTATAGATCAGGGTCTCAATGAGCAGTTCTTC.

This clone was seen at least ten times. The CDR3 DNA follows: TGTGCCAGCAGTGTACGGGGGACAGGGGACTACGAGCAGTACTTC. Its protein product is CASSVRGTGDYEQYF. This chain uses TRBV2 with TRBJ2-7; 10 nucleotides match TRBD1. Germline loops: CDR1 SNHLY, CDR2 FYNNEI. The CDR3 covers 15 residues. V trimming: 4 bases; J trimming: 3 bases; junction bases outside the gene matches: 6.

The V gene is TRBV14, the J gene TRBJ2-5; D may be TRBD1 (6 bases). This CDR3 is built from 15 residues. Looked up from germline, CDR1 is SGHDN and CDR2 is FVKESK. Trimming left V 4 bases short and J 5 bases short, with 17 bases between. The DNA of the CDR3 is TGTGCCAGCAGCCGACCGACAGGCAGAGGGGAGACCCAGTACTTC. It is translated as CASSRPTGRGETQYF.

The V call is TRBV9, the J call TRBJ2-3, with a weak D call TRBD1 (6 bases). The V gene lost 5 bases and the J gene lost 0 bases, with 13 bases spanning the gap. The CDR3 contains 15 residues. Germline loops: CDR1 SGDLS, CDR2 YYNGEE. The CDR3: CASSRTVKSTDTQYF. In nucleotides, the CDR3 is TGTGCCAGCAGTCGGACAGTTAAAAGCACAGATACGCAGTATTTT.

This clone occurred many times. In DNA, the CDR3 is TGTGCCAGCAGGGCCGGACTAGCGCAGTACAATGAGCAGTTCTTC. This codes for CASRAGLAQYNEQFF. The chain carries TRBV11-2 and TRBJ2-1; 9 bases align to TRBD2. The germline V gene encodes CDR1 SGHAT and CDR2 FQNNGV. J gave up 4 bases and V 6 bases, and 7 bases lay outside the gene matches. This CDR3 has 15 amino acids.

This clone was counted ten times or more. The chain joins TRBV7-2 to TRBJ2-7, with 10 bases aligning to TRBD2. Germline V gene sequence: CDR1 SGHTA, CDR2 FQGNSA. Trimming took 5 bases from V and 0 from J; bases not matched to a gene: 4. This CDR3 comprises 15 residues. Here the CDR3 DNA reads TGTGCCAGCAGCGATAGCGGGGGGCCCTCCTACGAGCAGTACGTC. As protein: CASSDSGGPSYEQYV.

The rearrangement uses TRBV21-1 and TRBJ1-4; no check of the table's D call, TRBD1, against the DNA was made. TRBV21-1 is shown as a pseudogene. The CDR3 is 15 residues long. The CDR3 is CASSIPGQGSEKLFF. The CDR3 coding sequence is TGTGCCAGCAGCATCCCGGGACAGGGATCAGAAAAACTGTTTTTT.

V and J are TRBV7-3 and TRBJ2-6, with a tentative D call TRBD2 (6 bases). V was clipped by 1 base and J by 0 bases, with 13 bases between them. From germline, CDR1 is SGHTA and CDR2 FQGTGA. The CDR3 runs to 18 residues. The CDR3: CASSLMGGGSSGANVLTF. The CDR3 DNA follows: TGTGCCAGCAGCTTAATGGGGGGAGGCTCCTCTGGGGCCAACGTCCTGACTTTC.

The chain uses TRBV27 and TRBJ1-5; D is perhaps TRBD1 (5 bases). V was clipped by 2 bases and J by 5 bases, with 16 bases between them. CDR1 is MNHEY, CDR2 SMNVEV, per germline (reference sequence). The CDR3 has 16 amino acids. CDR3 in DNA: TGTGCCAGCAGTTTACCCCAACGGGGGAGCGATCAGCCCCAGCATTTT. Protein sequence: CASSLPQRGSDQPQHF.

This clone is judged medium-sized. The V call is TRBV27, the J call TRBJ2-2; no clear D gene. This CDR3 spans 15 amino acids. V was pared by 7 bases and J by 8 bases, with 20 bases between. Germline CDR1 is MNHEY and CDR2 is SMNVEV (reference sequence). This chain's CDR3 is CASTRRNVLDGELFF. CDR3 DNA sequence: TGTGCCAGCACGCGCCGAAACGTCCTCGATGGGGAGCTGTTTTTT.

In its sample, this clone was seen many times. The gene calls are TRBV7-9 and TRBJ2-7, with 7 bases fitting TRBD2. The CDR3 runs 13 residues. The germline CDR1 and CDR2 sequences are SEHNR and FQNEAQ (reference sequence). Trimming removed 6 bases from V and 3 bases from J; junction bases left unmatched: 5. The DNA for the CDR3 is TGTGCCAGCAGTCCGGGACTATACTACGAGCAGTACGTC. Its protein product is CASSPGLYYEQYV.

The gene calls are TRBV9 and TRBJ2-3; TRBD1 matches 7 bases. Germline trimming cut 3 bases from V and 6 bases from J; bases unmatched to any gene: 19. Germline loops: CDR1 SGDLS, CDR2 YYNGEE. This CDR3 has 18 amino acids. The CDR3 sequence: CASSATGPGQFYTDTQYF. In DNA, the CDR3 is TGTGCCAGCAGCGCGACGGGACCGGGACAGTTTTACACGGATACGCAGTATTTT.

This clone was seen ten or more times. The same CDR3 arises from other DNA sequences in this sample as well. This rearrangement joins TRBV5-1 to TRBJ2-3; D may be TRBD1 (5 bases). Between the trimmed V and J ends, which lost 0 bases and 5 bases, there was a span of 10 bases. Germline CDR1 SGHRS, CDR2 YFSETQ. The CDR3 is 14 residues long. The DNA for the CDR3 is TGCGCCAGCAGCTTGGGGCAGGGTGGAGATACGCAGTATTTT. Amino acids: CASSLGQGGDTQYF.

The chain combines TRBV18 with TRBJ2-3; 7 bases are shared with TRBD2. Germline CDR1 and CDR2: KGHSH and LQKENI. CDR3 length equals 15 residues. The V and J ends lost 0 bases and 6 bases, in that order; junction bases with no gene match: 6. The CDR3 DNA follows: TGTGCCAGCTCACCACCGGCCAGCGGGGAGGATACGCAGTATTTT. This sequence encodes CASSPPASGEDTQYF.